A single sample gave rise to the 10 T cell receptor beta chains below, sequenced in a study of T-cell reconstitution after alpha-beta-depleted transplantation in children (TCRdb year 2016). The treatment or condition label of this sample denotes: allogeneic hematopoietic cell transplantation with graft depleted of TCRalphabeta T cells and CD19 B cells. Libraries came from PCR. The listed sequencing device is Illumina HiSeq 2500. To normalize quantification of the TCRbeta repertoire, the TCR libraries were built with molecular barcoding that relied on unique molecular identifiers. The public sequencing data were trimmed at Q25 with fastp and processed into clonotypes with MiXCR by TCRdb, which kept only in-frame beta chains. Identical CDR3 proteins give one entry, which carries the most common genes and DNA. This sample holds approximately 270,000 distinct CDR3 sequences; 24% were observed only once. Clones ranked in the top ten supply around 4.8% of the sample.

Sequenced material: PBMCs, mostly from graft donor cells, taken 360 days after TCRalphabeta/CD19-depleted stem cell transplant. These receptors originate from a female patient aged 2-15 years who had a stem cell transplant for congenital amegakaryocytic thrombocytopenia, so the T cells may come from the graft donor.

J is TRBJ2-3 and V is TRBV24-1; 8 bases line up with TRBD1. This CDR3 has 15 residues. CDR1 is KGHDR, CDR2 SFDVKD, per germline. The J segment lost 3 bases and the V segment lost 3 bases, leaving 4 bases of the junction unmatched. CDR3 loop: CATSDIGQGTDTQYF. The CDR3 nucleotides read TGTGCCACCAGTGATATCGGACAGGGAACAGATACGCAGTATTTT.

In its sample, this clonotype was seen many times. V usage is TRBV12-3 or TRBV12-4 and J usage is TRBJ2-1; TRBD2 aligns across 8 bases. The J segment lost 5 bases and the V segment lost 3 bases, leaving 9 bases of the junction unmatched. This CDR3 spans 16 amino acids. Here the CDR3 DNA reads TGTGCCAGCAGTTTTTACGGACTAGCTTTAGACAATGAGCAGTTCTTC. Translated: CASSFYGLALDNEQFF.

This chain links TRBV20-1 with TRBJ2-1, with 14 nucleotides matching TRBD2. Germline V gene sequence: CDR1 DFQATT, CDR2 SNEGSKA (reference sequence). The CDR3 has 18 amino acids. With 3 bases clipped from V and 0 bases from J, the junction kept 7 bases outside the gene matches. The CDR3 protein is CSASTWTSGGISYNEQFF. The CDR3 coding sequence is TGCAGTGCTAGCACATGGACTAGCGGGGGGATCTCCTACAATGAGCAGTTCTTC.

This clonotype has just a few counts. The chain couples TRBV20-1 to TRBJ2-1; the match to TRBD2 covers 9 bases. The V segment lost 0 bases and the J segment 16 bases; nucleotides outside the gene matches: 16. The CDR3 consists of 15 residues. Germline values: CDR1 DFQATT, CDR2 SNEGSKA (reference sequence). The CDR3 region is CSARELLLAGVTLFF. For the CDR3, the DNA is TGCAGTGCTAGAGAGCTGCTTTTAGCGGGAGTCACTCTCTTCTTC.

V gene TRBV4-2 combines with J gene TRBJ2-7, with D perhaps TRBD1 (5 bases). In germline, CDR1 is LGHNA, CDR2 YNFKEQ. The length of the CDR3 is 15 residues. V lost 0 bases and J 3 bases, leaving 12 bases between the germline ends. Here the CDR3 DNA reads TGTGCCAGCAGCCAAGACCATTTACAGGTCTACGAGCAGTACTTC. Encoded protein: CASSQDHLQVYEQYF.

The chain links TRBV11-1 to TRBJ2-5, with 11 positions matching TRBD2. Per germline, CDR1 SGHAT and CDR2 FQDESV (reference sequence). The CDR3 is made up of 18 amino acids. The V and J ends lost 2 bases and 0 bases, in that order; junction bases with no gene match: 8. The CDR3 coding sequence is TGTGCCAGCAGCTTAACTAGCGGGGGCTGGGGGTACCAAGAGACCCAGTACTTC. Its protein is CASSLTSGGWGYQETQYF.

The chain is built from TRBV6-2 or TRBV6-3 and TRBJ2-7; 9 bases line up with TRBD2. Germline CDR1 and CDR2: MNHEY and SVGEGT. Losses at the gene ends were 0 bases for V and 2 bases for J; bases not matched to a gene: 5. The CDR3 spans 16 residues. The CDR3 here is CASSYSKGLAPYEQYF. The DNA for the CDR3 is TGTGCCAGCAGTTACTCGAAGGGACTAGCTCCCTACGAGCAGTACTTC.

The chain links TRBV20-1 to TRBJ1-5, with D unclear. Trimming stripped 0 bases from V and 3 bases from J, with 12 bases between. The CDR3 length is 15 residues. Germline CDR1 and CDR2: DFQATT and SNEGSKA (reference sequence). CDR3 DNA sequence: TGCAGTGCTAGAGATCTTTCCCAGTTCAATCAGCCCCAGCATTTT. It yields the protein CSARDLSQFNQPQHF.

The gene calls are TRBV18 and TRBJ1-1; D call uncertain. CDR1 and CDR2 from the germline V gene are KGHSH and LQKENI. The CDR3 consists of 15 residues. Trimming took off 1 base at V and 1 base at J, with 10 bases between the two ends. The CDR3 DNA reads TGTGCCAGCTCACCACAGGCAGGCGGGAACACTGAAGCTTTCTTT. It encodes CASSPQAGGNTEAFF. Full variable domain (rest looked up from reference TRBV18 and TRBJ1-1): NAGVMQNPRHLVRRRGQEARLRCSPMKGHSHVYWYRQLPEEGLKFMVYLQKENIIDESGMPKERFSAEFPKEGPSILRIQQVVRGDSAAYFCASSPQAGGNTEAFFGQGTRLTVV.

J is TRBJ2-3 and V is TRBV5-1, with TRBD2 matching over 13 bases. Germline assignment: CDR1 SGHRS and CDR2 YFSETQ. The CDR3 consists of 14 residues. The V and J ends lost 4 bases and 7 bases, in that order; junction bases with no gene match: 3. CDR3 DNA sequence: TGCGCCAGCAGCCCGGGGACTAGCGGGAATACGCAGTATTTT. Encoded protein: CASSPGTSGNTQYF.